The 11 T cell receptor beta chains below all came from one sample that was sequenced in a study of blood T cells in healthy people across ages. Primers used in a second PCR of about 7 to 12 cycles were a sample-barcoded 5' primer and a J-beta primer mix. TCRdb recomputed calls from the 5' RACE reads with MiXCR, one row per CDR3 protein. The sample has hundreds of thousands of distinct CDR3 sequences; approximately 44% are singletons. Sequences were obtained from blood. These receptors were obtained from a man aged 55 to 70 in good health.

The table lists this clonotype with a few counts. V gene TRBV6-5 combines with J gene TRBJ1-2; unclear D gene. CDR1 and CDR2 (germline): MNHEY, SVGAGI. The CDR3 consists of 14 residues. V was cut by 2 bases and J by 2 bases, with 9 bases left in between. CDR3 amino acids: CASSYGMGNYGYTF. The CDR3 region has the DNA TGTGCCAGCAGTTACGGCATGGGGAACTATGGCTACACCTTC.

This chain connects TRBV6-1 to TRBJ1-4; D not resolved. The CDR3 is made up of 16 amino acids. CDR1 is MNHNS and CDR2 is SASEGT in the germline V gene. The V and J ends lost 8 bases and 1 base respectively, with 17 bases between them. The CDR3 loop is CASHLPGFRTNEKLFF. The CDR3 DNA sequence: TGTGCCAGCCATCTTCCGGGGTTTCGAACTAATGAAAAACTGTTTTTT.

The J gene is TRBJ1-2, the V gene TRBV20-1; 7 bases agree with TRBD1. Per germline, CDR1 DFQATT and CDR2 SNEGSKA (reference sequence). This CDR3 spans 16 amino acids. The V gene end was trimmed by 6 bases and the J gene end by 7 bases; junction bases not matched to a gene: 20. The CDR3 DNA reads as TGCAGTGCCCGCAGACCCCGACAGGGAGGATCCGGTGGCTACACCTTC. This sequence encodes CSARRPRQGGSGGYTF.

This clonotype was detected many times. Here the CDR3 DNA reads TGTGCCAGCAGCCGGAACACCGGGGAGCTGTTTTTT. It encodes CASSRNTGELFF. The chain joins TRBV14 to TRBJ2-2; D unclear. Trimming removed 4 bases at V and 1 base at J, with 1 base between. Germline values: CDR1 SGHDN, CDR2 FVKESK. The CDR3 is made up of 12 amino acids.

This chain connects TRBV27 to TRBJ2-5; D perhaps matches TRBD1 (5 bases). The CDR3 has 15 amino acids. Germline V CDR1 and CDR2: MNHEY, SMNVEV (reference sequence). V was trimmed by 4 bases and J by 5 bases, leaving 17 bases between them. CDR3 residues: CASSYQGGFGETQYF. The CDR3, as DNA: TGTGCCAGCAGTTATCAGGGCGGTTTTGGGGAGACCCAGTACTTC.

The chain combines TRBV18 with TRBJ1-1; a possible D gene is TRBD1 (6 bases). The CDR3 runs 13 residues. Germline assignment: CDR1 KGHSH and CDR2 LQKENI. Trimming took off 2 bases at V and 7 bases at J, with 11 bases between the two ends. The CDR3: CASSPKVRGEAFF. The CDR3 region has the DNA TGTGCCAGCTCACCAAAAGTCAGGGGTGAAGCTTTCTTT.

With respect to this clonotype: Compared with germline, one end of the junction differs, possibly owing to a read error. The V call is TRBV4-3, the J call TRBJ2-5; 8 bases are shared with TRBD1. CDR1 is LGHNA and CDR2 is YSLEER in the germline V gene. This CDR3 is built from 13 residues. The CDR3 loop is CASSSDRAESQYF. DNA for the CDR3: TGCGCCAGCAGCTCGGACAGGGCAGAGTCCCAGTACTTC.

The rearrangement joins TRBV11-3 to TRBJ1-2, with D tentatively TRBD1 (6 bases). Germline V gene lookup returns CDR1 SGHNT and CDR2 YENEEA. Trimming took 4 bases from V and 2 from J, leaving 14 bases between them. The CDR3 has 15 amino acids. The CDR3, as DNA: TGTGCCAGCAGCTCCCAAGGGGGAGTAAACTATGGCTACACCTTC. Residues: CASSSQGGVNYGYTF.

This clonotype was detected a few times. The CDR3 loop is CASRRTDRFSGANVLTF. The CDR3 DNA sequence: TGTGCCAGCAGAAGGACGGACCGATTCTCTGGGGCCAACGTCCTGACTTTC. The J gene is TRBJ2-6, the V gene TRBV25-1; D is uncertain. CDR1 and CDR2 (germline): MGHDK, SYGVNS. The CDR3 length is 17 residues. V lost 6 bases to trimming and J lost 0 bases, with 15 bases between them.

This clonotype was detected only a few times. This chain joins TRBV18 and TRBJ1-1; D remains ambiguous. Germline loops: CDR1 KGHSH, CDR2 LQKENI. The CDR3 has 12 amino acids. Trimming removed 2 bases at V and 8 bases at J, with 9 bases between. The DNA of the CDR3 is TGTGCCAGCTCACCAGACTCGGGGGAAGCTTTCTTT. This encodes CASSPDSGEAFF.

The CDR3 DNA is TGCGCCAGCAGCCAAGATCCCTCGGGGCCAGATACGCAGTATTTT. Its protein product is CASSQDPSGPDTQYF. J is TRBJ2-3 and V is TRBV4-3; D tentatively reads TRBD1 or TRBD2 (5 bases each). Germline CDR1 reads LGHNA; CDR2 reads YSLEER. This CDR3 contains 15 residues. V was trimmed by 0 bases and J by 4 bases, leaving 11 bases between them.